Presented here are 4 T cell receptor beta chains from one specimen sequenced in a study of blood T cell repertoires in COVID-19. Produced via immunoSEQ multiplex PCR; TCRdb's table is partial and in-frame only. Of 9,700 or so clones in the sample, around 80% were seen once. Sequencing was performed on peripheral blood. The receptors originated from a man aged 70-80 years with active COVID-19.

The chain carries TRBV24-1 and TRBJ2-5; 9 bases match TRBD2. V lost 4 bases and J lost 4; bases outside the gene matches: 12. The CDR3 is made up of 17 amino acids. CDR1 and CDR2 from the germline V gene are KGHDR and SFDVKD. The CDR3 region has the DNA TGTGCCACCAGTGACTTTAGCGGGAGACCAGGGGGAGAGACCCAGTACTTC. As protein: CATSDFSGRPGGETQYF.

The chain joins TRBV28 to TRBJ1-2; D remains unclear. This CDR3 is 16 amino acids long. V was shortened by 6 bases and J by 7 bases, with 24 bases between the two germline ends. Per germline, CDR1 MDHEN and CDR2 SYDVKM. In DNA form, the CDR3 reads TGTGCCAGCAGCTGTGGTCAGTCCGCAAAGTATTGTGGCTACACCTTC. It specifies CASSCGQSAKYCGYTF.

This clone was found once. The V call is TRBV7-2, the J call TRBJ2-2, with TRBD2 matching over 15 bases. This CDR3 contains 17 residues. J was trimmed by 7 bases and V by 4 bases; bases with no gene match: 7. The germline V gene has CDR1 SGHTA and CDR2 FQGNSA. The CDR3 DNA follows: TGTGCCAGCAGCTCCGGACTAGCGGGAGGGCGGGACGGGGAGCTGTTTTTT. Its protein product is CASSSGLAGGRDGELFF.

This chain uses TRBV19 with TRBJ2-1, with 8 bases that match TRBD1. Looked up from germline, CDR1 is LNHDA and CDR2 is SQIVND (reference sequence). The CDR3 runs 14 residues. V lost 3 bases to trimming and J lost 9 bases; unmatched junction nucleotides: 7. The CDR3 here is CASSINPQGGEQFF. CDR3 sequence (DNA): TGTGCCAGTAGTATCAACCCACAGGGGGGTGAGCAGTTCTTC.